This T cell receptor (beta chain) was identified in a study of tumor-infiltrating lymphocytes in primary liver carcinoma. Regarding the study as a whole: Tumor region pairs shared more overlap than did tumor-adjacent and tumor-blood pairs. Blood fell significantly below tumors in its top-250-clone fraction (p = 0.039).

TCR beta cDNA was prepared out of around 460 ng total RNA by means of a constant-region primer. Sequencing libraries for TCR beta derived from three nested multiplex PCR rounds that used slightly modified ARM-PCR. Two initial PCR rounds of approximately 10 cycles each paired TRBV1-TRBV30 forward primers with a C-beta reverse primer. A single record per CDR3 protein comes from TCRdb applying MiXCR to the multiplex PCR reads. Here the sample spans about 120,000 distinct CDR3 sequences, around two thirds being singletons. Germline CDR1 and CDR2: SGHAT and FQNNGV. The CDR3 is 13 amino acids. Bulk tissue was left unsorted, and RNA and DNA were co-extracted from about 21-30 mg of it. Viable tumor cell content exceeded 85% in every tumor sample. A remark on this clonotype: Its specificity is not known. Mismatch with germline at one junction end may stem from a read error.

This sequence joins TRBV11-2 and TRBJ1-5; D uncertain. The sequencing sample was made of liver tumor tissue from sampling region 1. Subset indicated: tumor region T1, superior pole. This clonotype was sampled from a woman between 55 and 75 years old with primary liver carcinoma and hepatitis B virus infection. CDR3: CASRLVSGKPQHF. The CDR3 coding sequence is TGTGCCAGCAGATTAGTTTCCGGGAAGCCCCAACATTTT.